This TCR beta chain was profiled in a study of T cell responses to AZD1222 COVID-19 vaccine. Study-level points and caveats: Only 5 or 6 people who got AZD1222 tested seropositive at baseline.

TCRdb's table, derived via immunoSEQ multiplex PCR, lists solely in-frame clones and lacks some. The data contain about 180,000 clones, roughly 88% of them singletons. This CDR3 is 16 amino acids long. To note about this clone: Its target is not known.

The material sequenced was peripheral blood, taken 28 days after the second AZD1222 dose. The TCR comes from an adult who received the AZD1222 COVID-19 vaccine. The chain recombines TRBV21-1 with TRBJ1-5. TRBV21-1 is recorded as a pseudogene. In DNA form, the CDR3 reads TGTGCCAGCTGGTTTGGGAATTTAGTTCATAATCAGCCCCAGCATTTT. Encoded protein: CASWFGNLVHNQPQHF.